Below, 14 T cell receptor beta chains from the same sample are listed, as sequenced in a study of cytomegalovirus exposure and HLA in healthy donors. The PCR ran on 60 Vbeta and 13 Jbeta primers. Assay used: immunoSEQ multiplex PCR; TCRdb lists only in-frame clones, some missing. The sample has 30,000 to 50,000 clones, over 60% seen once; the top ten hold about 4%. Sequencing was performed on PBMCs. The source is a man between 40 and 49 years old in good health and CMV-seronegative.

This chain uses TRBV2 with TRBJ1-1; 8 nucleotides line up with TRBD1. V shed 6 bases and J 5 bases; nucleotides not matched to a gene: 14. Germline CDR1 SNHLY, CDR2 FYNNEI. The CDR3 contains 16 residues. The CDR3 region is CASRDRVWQDGTEAFF. CDR3 coding DNA: TGTGCCAGCAGGGACAGGGTGTGGCAGGATGGGACTGAAGCTTTCTTT.

The chain combines TRBV30 with TRBJ2-6; D call uncertain. Germline CDR1 GTSNPN, CDR2 SVGIG (reference sequence). There are 14 residues in the CDR3. The V gene lost 7 bases and the J gene lost 1 base, with 11 bases spanning the gap. For the CDR3, the DNA is TGTGCCTCTTCGTCGGGTTCTGGGGCCAACGTCCTGACTTTC. It is translated as CASSSGSGANVLTF.

Here the CDR3 reads CAWTIGARRAFF. The CDR3, as DNA: TGTGCCTGGACTATCGGCGCCCGGAGGGCTTTCTTT. The genes are TRBV30 and TRBJ1-1; D is uncertain. This CDR3 has 12 amino acids. V shed 4 bases and J shed 11 bases, with 17 bases lying between them. Germline lookup yields CDR1 GTSNPN and CDR2 SVGIG (reference sequence).

The chain is built from TRBV28 and TRBJ2-7, with D possibly being TRBD1 (6 bases). The V end was cut by 6 bases, the J end by 1 base, with 16 bases between. The CDR3 contains 15 residues. Germline V gives CDR1 MDHEN, CDR2 SYDVKM. The DNA of the CDR3 is TGTGCCAGCAGCATGTTCGGGACACAGTCCTACGAGCAGTACTTC. This translates into CASSMFGTQSYEQYF.

Here the CDR3 reads CASDDWAGNTEAFF. CDR3 nucleotides: TGTGCCAGCGACGATTGGGCGGGGAACACTGAAGCTTTCTTT. The V gene is TRBV6-1, the J gene TRBJ1-1; D is undetermined. This CDR3 contains 14 residues. The V gene's germline CDR1 is MNHNS and CDR2 SASEGT. V shed 8 bases and J shed 1 base, with 14 bases lying between them.

This chain links TRBV28 with TRBJ1-1; 7 bases align to TRBD1. The V and J ends lost 5 bases and 4 bases, in that order; junction bases with no gene match: 13. The germline V gene encodes CDR1 MDHEN and CDR2 SYDVKM. The CDR3 is made up of 16 amino acids. This CDR3 is CASSPLRQGTFTEAFF. The DNA for the CDR3 is TGTGCCAGCAGTCCCCTACGACAGGGAACTTTCACTGAAGCTTTCTTT.

CDR3 sequence reads: CASSTGQEIHEQYF. The CDR3 nucleotides read TGCGCCAGCAGCACGGGACAGGAGATCCACGAGCAGTACTTC. The chain links TRBV5-1 to TRBJ2-7; 8 nucleotides line up with TRBD1. The V gene end was trimmed by 4 bases and the J gene end by 5 bases; junction bases not matched to a gene: 8. This CDR3 spans 14 amino acids. The germline V gene encodes CDR1 SGHRS and CDR2 YFSETQ.

This clone has just a few counts. This chain's CDR3 is CASSEVGGNSPLHF. DNA of the CDR3: TGTGCCAGCAGTGAAGTGGGAGGAAATTCACCCCTCCACTTT. The chain carries TRBV6-1 and TRBJ1-6, with D hard to call. The CDR3 has 14 residues. V was pared by 1 base and J by 7 bases, with 8 bases between. In germline, CDR1 is MNHNS, CDR2 SASEGT.

With regard to this clone: Other DNA sequences within the sample encode an identical CDR3. J is TRBJ1-5 and V is TRBV6-5, with D uncertain. Germline assignment: CDR1 MNHEY and CDR2 SVGAGI. The CDR3 covers 13 residues. The V end lost 2 bases, the J end lost 4 bases, and 6 bases lay between the germline ends. This chain's CDR3 is CASSYGGNQPQHF. The CDR3 nucleotides are TGTGCCAGCAGTTACGGAGGGAATCAGCCCCAGCATTTT.

The rearrangement links TRBV30 to TRBJ2-7, with 7 bases aligning to TRBD1. Trimming took 3 bases from V and 0 from J; bases not matched to a gene: 5. Per germline, CDR1 GTSNPN and CDR2 SVGIG (reference sequence). This CDR3 region has 14 residues. CDR3 loop: CAWRMDRSSYEQYF. The CDR3, as DNA: TGTGCCTGGAGAATGGACAGGAGCTCCTACGAGCAGTACTTC.

The sample holds a few counts of this clone. This rearrangement joins TRBV5-1 to TRBJ2-2; tentatively, D is TRBD2 (5 bases). The germline gives CDR1 SGHRS, CDR2 YFSETQ. V lost 5 bases and J lost 2, with 13 bases in between. This CDR3 region has 15 residues. In nucleotides, the CDR3 is TGCGCCAGCAGAGTAGGGAGTGGTAACACCGGGGAGCTGTTTTTT. This sequence encodes CASRVGSGNTGELFF. The full variable domain, its missing parts supplied by reference TRBV5-1 and TRBJ2-2, is KAGVTQTPRYLIKTRGQQVTLSCSPISGHRSVSWYQQTPGQGLQFLFEYFSETQRNKGNFPGRFSGRQFSNSRSEMNVSTLELGDSALYLCASRVGSGNTGELFFGEGSRLTVL.

This rearrangement joins TRBV6-5 to TRBJ1-2, with a tentative D call TRBD1 (5 bases). This CDR3 is 15 amino acids long. V lost 3 bases to trimming and J lost 0 bases, with 11 bases between them. The germline gives CDR1 MNHEY, CDR2 SVGAGI. The CDR3, as DNA: TGTGCCAGCAGTTATAATCGGGACTCTAACTATGGCTACACCTTC. Protein: CASSYNRDSNYGYTF.

This clone showed up just once. The chain combines TRBV6-4 with TRBJ2-3, with a possible D match to TRBD2 (6 bases). V lost 2 bases and J 0 bases, leaving 6 bases between the germline ends. Germline V gene data show CDR1 as MRHNA and CDR2 as SNTAGT. The CDR3 sequence is 14 residues long. In DNA form, the CDR3 reads TGTGCCAGCAGTGACGCGGGGAGCACAGATACGCAGTATTTT. This codes for CASSDAGSTDTQYF.

This clone was recorded once. The rearrangement uses TRBV5-1 and TRBJ1-2; 7 bases align to TRBD1. Trimming cost V 4 bases and J 4 bases; bases outside gene matches: 10. Germline V CDR1 and CDR2: SGHRS, YFSETQ. This CDR3 is 15 amino acids long. CDR3 amino acids: CASSNGQDSIYGYTF. The DNA for the CDR3 is TGCGCCAGCAGCAATGGACAGGACAGCATCTATGGCTACACCTTC. The complete variable domain, with remaining parts taken from reference TRBV5-1 and TRBJ1-2, reads KAGVTQTPRYLIKTRGQQVTLSCSPISGHRSVSWYQQTPGQGLQFLFEYFSETQRNKGNFPGRFSGRQFSNSRSEMNVSTLELGDSALYLCASSNGQDSIYGYTFGSGTRLTVV.